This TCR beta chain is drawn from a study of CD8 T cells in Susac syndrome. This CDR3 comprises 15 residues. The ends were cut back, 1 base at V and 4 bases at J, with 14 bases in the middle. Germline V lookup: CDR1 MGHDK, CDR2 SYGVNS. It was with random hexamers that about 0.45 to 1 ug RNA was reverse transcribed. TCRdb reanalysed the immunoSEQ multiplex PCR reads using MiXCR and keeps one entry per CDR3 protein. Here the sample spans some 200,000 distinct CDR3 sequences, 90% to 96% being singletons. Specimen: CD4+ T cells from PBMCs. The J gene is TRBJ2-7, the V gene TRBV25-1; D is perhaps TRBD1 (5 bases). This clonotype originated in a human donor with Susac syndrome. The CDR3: CASSEFGRGAYEQYF. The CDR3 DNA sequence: TGTGCCAGCAGTGAATTTGGAAGGGGCGCGTACGAGCAGTACTTC.